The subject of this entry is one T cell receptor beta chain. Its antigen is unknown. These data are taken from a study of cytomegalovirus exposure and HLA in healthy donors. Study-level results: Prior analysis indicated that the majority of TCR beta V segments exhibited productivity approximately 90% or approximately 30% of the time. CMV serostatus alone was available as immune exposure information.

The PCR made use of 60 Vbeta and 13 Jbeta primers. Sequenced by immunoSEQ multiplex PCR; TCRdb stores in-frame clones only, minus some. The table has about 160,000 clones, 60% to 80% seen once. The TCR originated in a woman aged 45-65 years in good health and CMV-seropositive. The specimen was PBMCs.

The chain's CDR3 is CASSPTSGNYEQYF. The CDR3 DNA follows: TGTGCCAGCAGCCCGACTAGCGGGAACTACGAGCAGTACTTC. The rearrangement links TRBV9 to TRBJ2-7, with 11 bases lining up with TRBD2. The CDR3 is 14 amino acids. Germline values: CDR1 SGDLS, CDR2 YYNGEE. V dropped 4 bases and J dropped 3; count of bases not matched to a gene: 3. Drawing the rest from reference TRBV9 and TRBJ2-7, the complete variable domain is DSGVTQTPKHLITATGQRVTLRCSPRSGDLSVYWYQQSLDQGLQFLIQYYNGEERAKGNILERFSAQQFPDLHSELNLSSLELGDSALYFCASSPTSGNYEQYFGPGTRLTVT.